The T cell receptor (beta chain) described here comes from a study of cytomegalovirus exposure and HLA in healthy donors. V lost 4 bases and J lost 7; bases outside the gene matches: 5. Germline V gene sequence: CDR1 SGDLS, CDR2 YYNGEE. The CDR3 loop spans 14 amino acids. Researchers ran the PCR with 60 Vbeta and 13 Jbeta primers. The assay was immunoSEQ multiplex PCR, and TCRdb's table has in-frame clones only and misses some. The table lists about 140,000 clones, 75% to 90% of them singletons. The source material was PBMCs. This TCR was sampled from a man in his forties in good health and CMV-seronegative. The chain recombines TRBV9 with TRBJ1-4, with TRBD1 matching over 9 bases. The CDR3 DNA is TGTGCCAGCAGCCCGCGGGACAGGGCTGAAAAACTGTTTTTT. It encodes CASSPRDRAEKLFF.